These T cell receptor beta chains were read from a single sample in a study of T cell clones after liver transplantation. Here immunoSEQ multiplex PCR was the method, and the copy in TCRdb shows in-frame clones only, minus some. Here the sample spans more than 95,000 clones, roughly four fifths being singletons. The sample here was CD4+ T cells from blood, taken before liver transplant. The receptors were sampled from a human donor who received a liver transplant. Each CDR3 is given without its conserved first and last residue. Each record gives: J gene, V gene, CDR3 length, CDR3 protein.

J: TRBJ1-2; V: TRBV5-6; length: 13; CDR3: ASSWTGTGGYGYT
J: TRBJ2-7; V: TRBV13; length: 12; CDR3: ASSLTGRDYEQY
J: TRBJ2-1; V: TRBV4-2; length: 16; CDR3: ASSHSSASSGDYNEQF
J: TRBJ2-1; V: TRBV5-1; length: 13; CDR3: ASSLGASGGNEQF
J: TRBJ2-2; V: TRBV5-4; length: 13; CDR3: ASSLELANTGELF
J: TRBJ2-5; V: TRBV6-1; length: 12; CDR3: ASEGTSGRQAQY
J: TRBJ1-5; V: TRBV6-6; length: 13; CDR3: ASSSPDRVGQPQH
J: TRBJ2-3; V: TRBV27; length: 13; CDR3: ASSSSRASTDTQY
J: TRBJ1-2; V: TRBV11-1; length: 13; CDR3: ASSLEGGRNYGYT
J: TRBJ1-1; V: TRBV30; length: 8; CDR3: AWAGGRAF
J: TRBJ2-7; V: TRBV5-1; length: 12; CDR3: ASSLEGRMDEQY
J: TRBJ2-6; V: TRBV5-1; length: 16; CDR3: ASSKGQVVDSGANVLT
J: TRBJ1-3; V: TRBV6-6; length: 13; CDR3: ASSTGQGAGNTIY
J: TRBJ1-4; V: TRBV9; length: 13; CDR3: ASSVAGGRGEKLF
J: TRBJ2-5; V: TRBV6-6; length: 13; CDR3: ASSHGQGHQETQY
J: TRBJ2-1; V: TRBV28; length: 14; CDR3: ASSSTEFAHYNEQF
J: TRBJ2-1; V: TRBV7-3; length: 10; CDR3: ASSDQFYEQF
J: TRBJ1-2; V: TRBV4-2; length: 13; CDR3: ASSQDPRTGVGYT
J: TRBJ1-1; V: TRBV7-9; length: 10; CDR3: ASTLRGTEAF
J: TRBJ1-1; V: TRBV18; length: 12; CDR3: ASCPGGWDTEAF
J: TRBJ2-7; V: TRBV6-5; length: 13; CDR3: ASSYNGRHSYEQY
J: TRBJ2-2; V: TRBV11-2; length: 13; CDR3: ASSLQQGNTGELF
J: TRBJ2-7; V: TRBV28; length: 9; CDR3: ASSSLYEQY
J: TRBJ1-2; V: TRBV27; length: 12; CDR3: ASSARGDNYGYT
J: TRBJ1-2; V: TRBV4-3; length: 12; CDR3: ASSKEDITYGYT
J: TRBJ2-5; V: TRBV7-7; length: 12; CDR3: ASSSGAAQETQY
J: TRBJ2-7; V: TRBV28; length: 13; CDR3: ASSLAWQGLSEQY
J: TRBJ1-5; V: TRBV19; length: 12; CDR3: ASKTGGWNQPQH
J: TRBJ2-4; V: TRBV2; length: 16; CDR3: ASSVGTSGPLAKNIQY
J: TRBJ2-7; V: TRBV19; length: 11; CDR3: ASSIGRAYEQY
J: TRBJ2-7; V: TRBV29-1; length: 9; CDR3: SVGGPYEQY
J: TRBJ2-7; V: TRBV6-6; length: 11; CDR3: ASSLRGIYEQY
J: TRBJ1-2; V: TRBV5-1; length: 13; CDR3: ASSLAFAGNYGYT
J: TRBJ2-5; V: TRBV18; length: 12; CDR3: ASSPPRPQETQY
J: TRBJ2-1; V: TRBV29-1; length: 11; CDR3: SVEGLAMNEQF
J: TRBJ2-1; V: TRBV5-4; length: 12; CDR3: ASSFGGRATEQF
J: TRBJ1-2; V: TRBV29-1; length: 12; CDR3: SVDLGQGESGYT
J: TRBJ2-2; V: TRBV7-8; length: 14; CDR3: ASSQNRGSNTGELF
J: TRBJ2-1; V: TRBV9; length: 17; CDR3: ASSVAPHSSVSAYNEQF
J: TRBJ2-7; V: TRBV5-8; length: 8; CDR3: ASSFGQSI
J: TRBJ1-1; V: TRBV5-1; length: 12; CDR3: ASSLAGQGSEAF
J: TRBJ2-5; V: TRBV19; length: 10; CDR3: ASSGGGETQY
J: TRBJ2-7; V: TRBV30; length: 10; CDR3: AWRDDAYEQY
J: TRBJ2-3; V: TRBV5-4; length: 14; CDR3: ASSLGSGGRTDTQY
J: TRBJ1-1; V: TRBV7-2; length: 11; CDR3: AWRAGPNTEAF
J: TRBJ1-1; V: TRBV5-1; length: 14; CDR3: ASSLETQLEATEAF
J: TRBJ2-3; V: TRBV6-5; length: 10; CDR3: ASSYPPDTQY
J: TRBJ1-5; V: TRBV5-8; length: 9; CDR3: ASSQSVPQH
J: TRBJ2-7; V: TRBV4-2; length: 15; CDR3: ASSHHRSGPGGYEQY
J: TRBJ2-3; V: TRBV7-3; length: 13; CDR3: ASSLTVTSTDTQY
J: TRBJ2-3; V: TRBV27; length: 15; CDR3: ASSPLWISGRADTQY
J: TRBJ2-5; V: TRBV18; length: 13; CDR3: ASSPPSAGRETQY
J: TRBJ1-2; V: TRBV6-6; length: 13; CDR3: ASSLDGESDYGYT
J: TRBJ2-7; V: TRBV28; length: 10; CDR3: ASSLPGYEQY